One and the same sample provided the 32 T cell receptor beta chains below, sequenced in a study of blood T cell repertoires in COVID-19. Libraries were prepared by immunoSEQ multiplex PCR; TCRdb keeps only in-frame clonotypes and omits some of them. The sample lists more than 130,000 clones; approximately 80% were seen once. The sample was peripheral blood. The source of these receptors is a human donor in a cohort sampled during active COVID-19.

The CDR3 loop is CASSVTLPTVTGELFF. The CDR3 DNA follows: TGTGCCAGCAGTGTGACACTCCCCACGGTGACCGGGGAGCTGTTTTTT. V and J are TRBV27 and TRBJ2-2; D gene ambiguous. CDR1 is MNHEY and CDR2 is SMNVEV in the germline V gene (reference sequence). CDR3 size: 16 residues. Trimming removed 5 bases from V and 5 bases from J, with 18 bases in between.

This chain connects TRBV6-5 to TRBJ1-1; TRBD1 aligns across 11 bases. V shed 2 bases and J 5 bases; nucleotides not matched to a gene: 7. There are 16 residues in the CDR3. Germline CDR1 reads MNHEY; CDR2 reads SVGAGI. This CDR3 reads CASSYDARDRGTEAFF. CDR3 DNA sequence: TGTGCCAGCAGTTACGATGCTCGGGACAGGGGGACTGAAGCTTTCTTT.

Worth noting for this clone: One junction end does not reproduce the germline sequence, and a read error may be involved. The genes are TRBV7-7 and TRBJ2-5; D ambiguous. Germline V lookup: CDR1 SSHAT, CDR2 FNYEAQ (reference sequence). The CDR3 has 13 residues. CDR3 amino acids: CASSLSQEETQYF. Written as DNA, the CDR3 is TGTGCTAGCAGCTTATCCCAGGAAGAGACCCAGTACTTC. Filled out from reference TRBV7-7 and TRBJ2-5, the complete variable domain reads GAGVSQSPRYKVTKRGQDVTLRCDPISSHATLYWYQQALGQGPEFLTYFNYEAQPDKSGLPSDRFSAERPEGSISTLTIQRTEQRDSAMYRCASSLSQEETQYFGPGTRLLVL.

The chain couples TRBV6-5 to TRBJ1-2, with D possibly matching TRBD1 (5 bases). Germline V gives CDR1 MNHEY, CDR2 SVGAGI. The CDR3 sequence is 11 residues long. V was clipped by 2 bases and J by 11 bases, with 9 bases between them. The CDR3 DNA follows: TGTGCCAGCAGTTACCGGGGGGGGTACACCTTC. Protein: CASSYRGGYTF.

This clone was seen more than once but under ten times. The chain employs TRBV4-3 and TRBJ1-1; 9 bases map to TRBD1. V shed 0 bases, J shed 5 bases, and the junction held 4 bases outside the gene matches. Per germline, CDR1 LGHNA and CDR2 YSLEER. The CDR3 loop spans 15 amino acids. The CDR3 region has the DNA TGCGCCAGCAGCCAAGATCCCGGACAGGGGACTGAAGCTTTCTTT. This gives the protein CASSQDPGQGTEAFF.

The chain couples TRBV19 to TRBJ2-5; perhaps TRBD1 as D (5 bases). With 8 bases removed from V and 6 bases from J, the gap between germline ends came to 10 bases. Germline CDR1 LNHDA, CDR2 SQIVND (reference sequence). CDR3 length equals 11 residues. CDR3 amino acids: CASSGHQTQYF. CDR3 coding DNA: TGTGCCAGTTCAGGACATCAGACCCAGTACTTC. The full variable domain, its missing parts supplied by reference TRBV19 and TRBJ2-5, is DGGITQSPKYLFRKEGQNVTLSCEQNLNHDAMYWYRQDPGQGLRLIYYSQIVNDFQKGDIAEGYSVSREKKESFPLTVTSAQKNPTAFYLCASSGHQTQYFGPGTRLLVL.

Here the CDR3 reads CSVYRVSDGELFF. Here the CDR3 DNA reads TGCAGCGTTTATCGGGTTTCTGACGGGGAGCTGTTTTTT. The chain links TRBV29-1 to TRBJ2-2, with D unclear. The CDR3 totals 13 residues. V gave up 5 bases and J gave up 7 bases, with 14 bases separating them. The germline V gene encodes CDR1 SQVTM and CDR2 ANQGSEA.

V is TRBV5-1 and J is TRBJ1-6; TRBD1 is a possible D gene (5 bases). This CDR3 spans 15 amino acids. Trimming stripped 0 bases from V and 9 bases from J, with 13 bases between. CDR1 is SGHRS and CDR2 is YFSETQ in the germline V gene. The CDR3 loop is CASSLEAQGSSPLHF. CDR3 in DNA: TGCGCCAGCAGCTTGGAGGCCCAGGGCTCTTCACCCCTCCACTTT.

This clone was counted once. The genes are TRBV5-1 and TRBJ2-5; TRBD2 aligns across 8 bases. Germline V gene lookup returns CDR1 SGHRS and CDR2 YFSETQ. J was trimmed by 5 bases and V by 2 bases; bases with no gene match: 11. This CDR3 is built from 16 residues. DNA of the CDR3: TGCGCCAGCAGCTTAGCCCGGGGGGGTACTTGGGAGACCCAGTACTTC. Translating it yields CASSLARGGTWETQYF.

This clone was recorded only once. V usage is TRBV19 and J usage is TRBJ2-7; 7 positions agree with TRBD1. Germline V gene lookup returns CDR1 LNHDA and CDR2 SQIVND (reference sequence). CDR3 length: 13 amino acids. With V trimmed by 5 bases and J by 5 bases, 6 bases remained unmatched. CDR3 loop: CASSLRQGDEQYF. The DNA for the CDR3 is TGTGCCAGTAGTTTGAGACAGGGAGACGAGCAGTACTTC.

The chain is built from TRBV7-2 and TRBJ1-1; D is unresolved. The V end was cut by 5 bases, the J end by 2 bases, with 12 bases between. CDR1 is SGHTA, CDR2 FQGNSA, per germline. This CDR3 has 14 residues. CDR3 nucleotide sequence: TGTGCCAGCAGCCCTTCTACAGTCAACACTGAAGCTTTCTTT. Amino acid sequence: CASSPSTVNTEAFF.

The V and J genes are TRBV3-1 (or the pseudogene TRBV3-2) and TRBJ1-3, with D possibly matching TRBD1 (5 bases). The V end was cut by 1 base, the J end by 7 bases, with 8 bases between. This CDR3 spans 13 amino acids. Germline CDR1 LGHDT, CDR2 YNNKEL (reference sequence). The CDR3 loop is CASSQGKGNTIYF. CDR3 bases: TGTGCCAGCAGCCAAGGGAAGGGGAACACCATATATTTT.

This clone was observed a few times. The chain carries TRBV5-8 and TRBJ1-1; 7 positions agree with TRBD1. The CDR3 sequence is 14 residues long. The germline CDR1 and CDR2 sequences are SGHTS and YDEGEE. Trimming removed 4 bases from V and 11 bases from J; junction bases left unmatched: 14. CDR3 residues: CASSPDRAEDRAFF. The DNA of the CDR3 is TGTGCCAGCAGCCCCGACAGGGCGGAGGACAGGGCTTTCTTT.

The V and J genes are TRBV13 and TRBJ2-7; 9 bases align to TRBD1. The CDR3 runs 13 residues. CDR1 and CDR2 (germline): PRHDT, FYEKMQ (reference sequence). The V and J ends lost 4 bases and 7 bases, in that order; junction bases with no gene match: 5. This CDR3 reads CASSWTGAWEQYF. CDR3 sequence (DNA): TGTGCCAGCAGCTGGACAGGGGCTTGGGAGCAGTACTTC.

The genes are TRBV7-9 and TRBJ2-1, with D perhaps matching TRBD1 (5 bases). CDR3 length: 15 amino acids. Germline V lookup: CDR1 SEHNR, CDR2 FQNEAQ (reference sequence). V was trimmed by 5 bases and J by 3 bases, leaving 14 bases between them. The CDR3 here is CASSPWSGNYNEQFF. The CDR3 nucleotides read TGTGCCAGCAGCCCCTGGTCAGGGAACTACAATGAGCAGTTCTTC.

The chain employs TRBV29-1 and TRBJ2-5; 8 bases align to TRBD2. After removal of 4 bases from V and 4 bases from J, the junction contained 5 bases not matched to a gene. Germline V gives CDR1 SQVTM, CDR2 ANQGSEA. This CDR3 is 13 amino acids long. CDR3: CSVGRRGGETQYF. The CDR3 coding sequence is TGCAGCGTTGGAAGACGGGGGGGAGAGACCCAGTACTTC.

This chain links TRBV6-5 with TRBJ2-4; TRBD1 might be the D (6 bases). The CDR3 covers 14 residues. Germline loops: CDR1 MNHEY, CDR2 SVGAGI. V was trimmed by 5 bases and J by 6 bases, leaving 14 bases between them. The CDR3 protein is CASSPTGRGNIQYF. Here the CDR3 DNA reads TGTGCCAGCAGTCCAACAGGGCGCGGAAACATTCAGTACTTC.

J is TRBJ2-5 and V is TRBV5-1; unclear D gene. The CDR3 loop spans 13 amino acids. Trimming removed 3 bases from V and 1 base from J, with 7 bases in between. Per the germline V gene, CDR1 is SGHRS and CDR2 is YFSETQ. The CDR3 coding sequence is TGCGCCAGCAGCTCGAGTCCCCAAGAGACCCAGTACTTC. As protein: CASSSSPQETQYF.

V usage is TRBV28 and J usage is TRBJ1-4; D remains ambiguous. The germline V gene encodes CDR1 MDHEN and CDR2 SYDVKM. Trimming took off 6 bases at V and 0 bases at J, with 14 bases between the two ends. The CDR3 runs to 16 residues. CDR3 DNA sequence: TGTGCCAGCAGCCCGGTCCCCGATGCAACTAATGAAAAACTGTTTTTT. It is translated as CASSPVPDATNEKLFF. Filled out from reference TRBV28 and TRBJ1-4, the complete variable domain reads DVKVTQSSRYLVKRTGEKVFLECVQDMDHENMFWYRQDPGLGLRLIYFSYDVKMKEKGDIPEGYSVSREKKERFSLILESASTNQTSMYLCASSPVPDATNEKLFFGSGTQLSVL.

The chain couples TRBV3-1 (or the pseudogene TRBV3-2) to TRBJ1-1; no reliable D call. The germline V and J ends were trimmed by 4 bases and 4 bases, with 13 bases remaining between them. This CDR3 spans 14 amino acids. The germline gives CDR1 LGHDT, CDR2 YNNKEL (reference sequence). The chain's CDR3 is CASSRFRASTEAFF. CDR3 bases: TGTGCCAGCAGCCGCTTCAGAGCGAGCACTGAAGCTTTCTTT.

The V and J genes are TRBV11-2 and TRBJ2-2; tentatively, D is TRBD2 (6 bases). CDR1 SGHAT and CDR2 FQNNGV come from the germline V gene. CDR3 length: 14 residues. V lost 0 bases to trimming and J lost 8 bases, with 10 bases between them. The CDR3 is CASSLELASGELFF. The CDR3, as DNA: TGTGCCAGCAGCTTAGAACTAGCATCTGGGGAGCTGTTTTTT.

This chain links TRBV2 with TRBJ1-5, with 12 bases fitting TRBD1. The CDR3 length is 15 residues. The germline V gene has CDR1 SNHLY and CDR2 FYNNEI. The V gene end was trimmed by 4 bases and the J gene end by 6 bases; junction bases not matched to a gene: 4. DNA for the CDR3: TGTGCCAGCAGTGGGGACAGGGGGCTCGGTCAGCCCCAGCATTTT. It specifies CASSGDRGLGQPQHF.

J is TRBJ2-1 and V is TRBV3-1 (or the pseudogene TRBV3-2), with TRBD2 as a possible D gene (6 bases). The V gene's germline CDR1 is LGHDT and CDR2 YNNKEL (reference sequence). The ends were cut back, 6 bases at V and 3 bases at J, with 15 bases in the middle. The CDR3 spans 15 residues. The CDR3 DNA reads as TGTGCCAGCAGGACCGGGACTTCCCTCTACAATGAGCAGTTCTTC. Amino acid sequence: CASRTGTSLYNEQFF.

The V gene is TRBV19, the J gene TRBJ1-5, with D possibly TRBD1 on 5 matching bases. Trimming shortened V by 4 bases and J by 6 bases, and 10 bases separated the two germline ends. The CDR3 length is 13 residues. Germline CDR1 and CDR2: LNHDA and SQIVND (reference sequence). CDR3 sequence reads: CASSKGLGQPQHF. CDR3 DNA: TGTGCCAGTAGTAAGGGGTTGGGTCAGCCCCAGCATTTT.

This clone occurred once. This chain connects TRBV4-3 to TRBJ1-3, with D unclear. Trimming removed 5 bases at V and 8 bases at J, with 16 bases between. The length of the CDR3 is 14 residues. Germline CDR1 and CDR2: LGHNA and YSLEER. The CDR3 region is CASSSRAGGDTIYF. The CDR3 DNA reads TGCGCCAGCAGCTCGAGGGCGGGAGGAGACACCATATATTTT.

This sequence joins TRBV13 and TRBJ2-1, with 12 nucleotides matching TRBD2. From germline, CDR1 is PRHDT and CDR2 FYEKMQ (reference sequence). CDR3 length: 13 residues. Unmatched junction bases numbered 0, after V lost 5 bases and J lost 7 bases. DNA for the CDR3: TGTGCCAGCAGCGGACTAGCGGGAAATGAGCAGTTCTTC. Its translation: CASSGLAGNEQFF.

This chain connects TRBV5-1 to TRBJ2-3, with a tentative D call TRBD2 (6 bases). The ends were cut back, 5 bases at V and 2 bases at J, with 18 bases in the middle. The CDR3 loop spans 16 amino acids. Germline V gene data show CDR1 as SGHRS and CDR2 as YFSETQ. The CDR3 reads CASSRGSGSVTDTQYF. As DNA, the CDR3 is TGCGCCAGCAGTCGGGGGTCAGGGTCGGTCACAGATACGCAGTATTTT.

V gene TRBV4-2 combines with J gene TRBJ2-1; 8 bases fit TRBD1. Germline CDR1 reads LGHNA; CDR2 reads YNFKEQ. CDR3 length: 15 residues. V lost 4 bases and J lost 7; bases outside the gene matches: 9. The CDR3 protein is CASSRQDREYNEQFF. The CDR3 nucleotides are TGTGCCAGCAGCCGACAGGACAGGGAGTATAATGAGCAGTTCTTC.

CDR3 loop: CASSARTGEGGYTF. The CDR3 DNA follows: TGCGCCAGCAGCGCCAGGACAGGGGAGGGAGGCTACACCTTC. This chain uses TRBV5-1 with TRBJ1-2; 9 nucleotides agree with TRBD1. The junction had 9 bases not matched to a gene; V was cut back by 4 bases and J by 8 bases. Germline CDR1 reads SGHRS; CDR2 reads YFSETQ. This CDR3 spans 14 amino acids.

The chain is built from TRBV11-2 and TRBJ2-2; 7 nucleotides align to TRBD1. The CDR3 totals 16 residues. Germline CDR1 is SGHAT and CDR2 is FQNNGV. V trimming: 3 bases; J trimming: 1 base; junction bases outside the gene matches: 5. The CDR3 bases are TGTGCCAGCAGCTTCGGTAGGGGGCTGAACACCGGGGAGCTGTTTTTT. Translation: CASSFGRGLNTGELFF.

This clone was found once. This sequence joins TRBV30 and TRBJ1-6; 10 bases map to TRBD1. The CDR3 contains 15 residues. The germline CDR1 and CDR2 sequences are GTSNPN and SVGIG (reference sequence). Unmatched junction bases numbered 4, after V lost 1 base and J lost 7 bases. CDR3 sequence: CAWSDRTGGNSPLHF. The DNA of the CDR3 is TGTGCCTGGAGTGATCGGACAGGGGGAAATTCACCCCTCCACTTT.

This clone was seen more than once but under ten times. The gene calls are TRBV3-1 (or the pseudogene TRBV3-2) and TRBJ2-7; 9 bases map to TRBD2. The CDR3 length is 16 residues. The germline gives CDR1 LGHDT, CDR2 YNNKEL (reference sequence). With 0 bases clipped from V and 1 base from J, the junction kept 4 bases outside the gene matches. CDR3 residues: CASSQDGGGASYEQYF. CDR3 bases: TGTGCCAGCAGCCAAGATGGCGGGGGGGCTTCCTACGAGCAGTACTTC.